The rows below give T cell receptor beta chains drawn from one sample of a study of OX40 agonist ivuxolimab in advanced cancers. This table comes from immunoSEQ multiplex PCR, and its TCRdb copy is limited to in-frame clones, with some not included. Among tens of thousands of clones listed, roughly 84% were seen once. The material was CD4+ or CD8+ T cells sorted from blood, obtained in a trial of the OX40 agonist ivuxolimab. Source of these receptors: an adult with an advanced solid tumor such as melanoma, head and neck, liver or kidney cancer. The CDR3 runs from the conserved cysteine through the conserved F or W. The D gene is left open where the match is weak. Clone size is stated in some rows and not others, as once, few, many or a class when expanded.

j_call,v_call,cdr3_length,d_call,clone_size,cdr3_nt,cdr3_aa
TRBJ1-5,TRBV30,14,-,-,TGTGCCTGGAGGCACCCAGGGTACAATCAGCCCCAGCATTTT,CAWRHPGYNQPQHF
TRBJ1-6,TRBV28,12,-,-,TGTGCCAGCAATGAGGGGGAATCACCCCTCCACTTT,CASNEGESPLHF
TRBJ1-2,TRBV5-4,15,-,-,TGTGCCAGCAGCTTGGAGCCAGGGTTAAACTATGGCTACACCTTC,CASSLEPGLNYGYTF
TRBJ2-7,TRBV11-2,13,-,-,TGTGCCAGCAGCTTAGGCGAGAATTACGAGCAGTACTTC,CASSLGENYEQYF
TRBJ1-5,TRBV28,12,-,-,TGTGCCAGCGGGGGGCTCAATCAGCCCCAGCATTTT,CASGGLNQPQHF
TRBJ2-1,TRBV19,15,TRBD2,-,TGTGCCAGTAGTATAGCGAGCGGGAGCTACAATGAGCAGTTCTTC,CASSIASGSYNEQFF
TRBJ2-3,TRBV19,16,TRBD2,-,TGTGCCAGTTCATGGACTAGCGGGAGTGGCACAGATACGCAGTATTTT,CASSWTSGSGTDTQYF
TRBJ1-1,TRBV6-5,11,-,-,TGTGCCAGCAGTTACGCGGTTGAAGCTTTCTTT,CASSYAVEAFF
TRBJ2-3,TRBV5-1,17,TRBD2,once,TGCGCCAGCAGTATTAGCGGGGGCAGGGTTGGCACAGATACGCAGTATTTT,CASSISGGRVGTDTQYF
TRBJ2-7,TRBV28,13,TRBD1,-,TGTGCCAGCTCGGACAGGGGGGCCTACGAGCAGTACTTC,CASSDRGAYEQYF
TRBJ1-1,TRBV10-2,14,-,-,TGCGCCAGCAGCCCCACAGAAAAGAGGACTGAAGCTTTCTTT,CASSPTEKRTEAFF
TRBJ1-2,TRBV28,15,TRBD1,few,TGTGCCAGCAGTTCATCCGGGACAGGGGGACTTGGCTACACCTTC,CASSSSGTGGLGYTF
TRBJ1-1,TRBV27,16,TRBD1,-,TGTGCCAGCAGTGCCTACCGGGACAGTCGGAACACTGAAGCTTTCTTT,CASSAYRDSRNTEAFF
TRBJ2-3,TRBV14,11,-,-,TGTGCCAGCAGCCAAGACTACCGCTTCGATTTT,CASSQDYRFDF
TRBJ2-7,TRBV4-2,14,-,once,TGTGCCAGCAGCTTGGCAGGCTCTAGTGACGAGCAGTACTTC,CASSLAGSSDEQYF
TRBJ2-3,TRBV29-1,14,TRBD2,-,TGCAGCGCTCACCGCGGGGGAAGCACAGATACGCAGTATTTT,CSAHRGGSTDTQYF
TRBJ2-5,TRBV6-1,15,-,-,TGTGCCAGCAGTGAACGGGCGACTCAAGGGGAGACCCAGTACTTC,CASSERATQGETQYF
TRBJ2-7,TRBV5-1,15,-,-,TGCGCCAGCAGCTTGAATCCCGGGAGAGAATACGAGCAGTACTTC,CASSLNPGREYEQYF
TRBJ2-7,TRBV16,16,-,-,TGTGCCAGCAGCCAAACCTGGTCAGAAGGAAAGGACGAGCAGTACTTC,CASSQTWSEGKDEQYF
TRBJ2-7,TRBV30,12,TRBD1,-,TGTGCCTGGAGCTCAGGGGGTTTCGAGCAGTACTTC,CAWSSGGFEQYF
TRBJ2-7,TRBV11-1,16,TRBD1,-,TGTGCCAGCAGCTTAGTGGTGGGACAGGGGGCCTACGAGCAGTACTTC,CASSLVVGQGAYEQYF
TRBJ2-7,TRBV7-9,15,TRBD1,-,TGTGCCAGCAGCCGTTCAGGGGACAGCTCCTACGAGCAGTACTTC,CASSRSGDSSYEQYF
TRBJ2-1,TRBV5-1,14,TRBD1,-,TGCGCCAGCAGCCTTCGGACAGGGGGCAATGAGCAGTTCTTC,CASSLRTGGNEQFF
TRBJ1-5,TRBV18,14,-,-,TGTGCCAGCTCACCAGGCAGGGACAATCAGCCCCAGCATTTT,CASSPGRDNQPQHF
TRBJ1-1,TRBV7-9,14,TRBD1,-,TGTGCCAGCAGCTTAGATCAGGGGGACACTGAAGCTTTCTTT,CASSLDQGDTEAFF
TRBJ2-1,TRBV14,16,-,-,TGTGCCAGCAGCCACCCCCGAGGGGGAGGACGCAATGAGCAGTTCTTC,CASSHPRGGGRNEQFF
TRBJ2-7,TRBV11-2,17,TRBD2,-,TGTGCCAGCAGCTTAGACAGGGGACTAGCGGAGCTCTACGAGCAGTACTTC,CASSLDRGLAELYEQYF
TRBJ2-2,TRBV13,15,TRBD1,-,TGTGCCAGCAGCTGGGACAGGGGTGGCACCGGGGAGCTGTTTTTT,CASSWDRGGTGELFF
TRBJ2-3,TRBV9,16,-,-,TGTGCCAGCAGCGTAGATGCCGGACTATACACAGATACGCAGTATTTT,CASSVDAGLYTDTQYF
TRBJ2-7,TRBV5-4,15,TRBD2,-,TGTGCCAGCAGCCCACGGGCTAGCGGGAGCTACGAGCAGTACTTC,CASSPRASGSYEQYF
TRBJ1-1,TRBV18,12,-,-,TGTGCCAGCTCATCACGTCGATCTGAAGCTTTCTTT,CASSSRRSEAFF
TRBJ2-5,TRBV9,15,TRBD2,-,TGTGCCAGCAGCGTAGACGCTAGCGGCCAAGAGACCCAGTACTTC,CASSVDASGQETQYF
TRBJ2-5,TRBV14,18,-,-,TGTGCCAGCAGCCAATCAGATTTTAGGAGGACAACTCAAGAGACCCAGTACTTC,CASSQSDFRRTTQETQYF
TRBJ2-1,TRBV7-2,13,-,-,TGTGCCAGCAGCCCCGGTTCCTACAATGAGCAGTTCTTC,CASSPGSYNEQFF
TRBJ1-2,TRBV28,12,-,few,TGTGCCAGCAGTCGACAGAGCTATGGCTACACCTTC,CASSRQSYGYTF
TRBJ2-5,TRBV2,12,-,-,TGTGCCAGCAGTCCGGGCCGCGGGACCCAGTACTTC,CASSPGRGTQYF
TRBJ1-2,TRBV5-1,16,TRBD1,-,TGCGCCAGCAGCCAAAGTCAGGGGGCTAATTCCTATGGCTACACCTTC,CASSQSQGANSYGYTF
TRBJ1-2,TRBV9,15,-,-,TGTGCCAGCAGCGTAGGGAGAAGTCGGGACTATGGCTACACCTTC,CASSVGRSRDYGYTF
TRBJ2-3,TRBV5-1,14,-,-,TGCGCCAGCAGCTTGCGCGACGGGAGTGATACGCAGTATTTT,CASSLRDGSDTQYF
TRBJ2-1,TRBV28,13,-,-,TGTGCCAGCAGTTTTGGGGGGGCCAATGAGCAGTTCTTC,CASSFGGANEQFF
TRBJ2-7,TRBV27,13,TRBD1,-,TGTGCCACCAAGACAGGGGCGCAGATCGAGCAGTACTTC,CATKTGAQIEQYF
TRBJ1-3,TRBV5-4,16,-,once,TGTGCCAGCAGCTCGAACCCCGACAGTTCTGGAAACACCATATATTTT,CASSSNPDSSGNTIYF
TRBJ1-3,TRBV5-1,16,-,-,TGCGCCAGCAGCTTGGCCTCGGGGAGCTCTGGAAACACCATATATTTT,CASSLASGSSGNTIYF
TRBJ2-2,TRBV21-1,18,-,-,TGTGCCAGCGGACCGGGAGAGCGGGAGTGCGGTGAGACCGGGGAGCTGTTTTTT,CASGPGERECGETGELFF
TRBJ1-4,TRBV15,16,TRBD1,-,TGTGCCACCAGCAGAGAACAGGGGGAAACTAATGAAAAACTGTTTTTT,CATSREQGETNEKLFF
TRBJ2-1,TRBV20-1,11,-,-,TGCAGTGCCCTCCCTGGGGGTGAGCAGTTCTTC,CSALPGGEQFF
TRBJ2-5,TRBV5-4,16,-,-,TGTGCCAGCAGCCCACCCCTCGGACCTCCCGGGGAGACCCAGTACTTC,CASSPPLGPPGETQYF
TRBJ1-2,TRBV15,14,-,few,TGTGCCACCAGCAGGGACAGAACGACGGCTGGCTACACCTTC,CATSRDRTTAGYTF
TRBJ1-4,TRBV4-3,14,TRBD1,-,TGCGCCAGCAGCGAACAGGGGGCTGGGGAAAAACTGTTTTTT,CASSEQGAGEKLFF
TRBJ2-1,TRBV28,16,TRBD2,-,TGTGCCAGCACCCCCCCACGAGCGGGAGCCCCAACTGAGCAGTTCTTC,CASTPPRAGAPTEQFF
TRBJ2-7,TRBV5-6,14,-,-,TGTGCCAGCAGCCATCCGGGACGGACCTACGAGCAGTACTTC,CASSHPGRTYEQYF